The entry that follows covers one TCR beta chain sequence. The PCR made use of 60 Vbeta and 13 Jbeta primers. Sequenced by immunoSEQ multiplex PCR; TCRdb stores in-frame clones only, minus some. The data show roughly 70,000 clones, around 69% seen once. CDR1 and CDR2 from the germline V gene are MNHEY and SVGAGI. The V segment lost 4 bases and the J segment 3 bases; nucleotides outside the gene matches: 2. CDR3 size: 14 residues. This entry comes from a study of cytomegalovirus exposure and HLA in healthy donors. Across the study: Out of about 179 million T cells, an earlier analysis found about 100 million unique TCR beta sequences in total.

The receptor comes from a human donor in good health. The chain recombines TRBV6-5 with TRBJ2-5, with 10 bases lining up with TRBD2. Sequenced sample: PBMCs. The CDR3 coding sequence is TGTGCCAGCAGTTTTGGACTAGCGGAAGAGACCCAGTACTTC. The encoded protein is CASSFGLAEETQYF.